Below, 20 T cell receptor beta chains from the same sample are listed, as sequenced in a study of cytomegalovirus exposure and HLA in healthy donors. The PCR made use of 60 Vbeta and 13 Jbeta primers. TCRdb's table, derived via immunoSEQ multiplex PCR, lists solely in-frame clones and lacks some. The table lists under 150,000 clones, less than 85% of them singletons. Sequencing was performed on PBMCs. The receptors here all came from a man aged 40-49 years in good health and CMV-seronegative.

V is TRBV5-4 and J is TRBJ1-3, with D uncertain. This CDR3 comprises 15 residues. Trimming took 0 bases from V and 2 from J, leaving 9 bases between them. Germline assignment: CDR1 SGHNT and CDR2 YYREEE (reference sequence). CDR3 bases: TGTGCCAGCAGCTTGGGCAGGCCCCCTGGAAACACCATATATTTT. This encodes CASSLGRPPGNTIYF.

The chain links TRBV28 to TRBJ1-1; no reliable D call. Germline CDR1 reads MDHEN; CDR2 reads SYDVKM. The CDR3 runs 14 residues. Trimming removed 5 bases from V and 4 bases from J, with 14 bases in between. DNA of the CDR3: TGTGCCAGCAGTCTTTCCATTGAGTCCACTGAAGCTTTCTTT. Its translation is CASSLSIESTEAFF.

The chain is built from TRBV6-1 and TRBJ2-3, with a tentative D call TRBD2 (6 bases). CDR1 and CDR2 from the germline V gene are MNHNS and SASEGT. The CDR3 is 15 amino acids. The ends were cut back, 3 bases at V and 6 bases at J, with 16 bases in the middle. The CDR3, as DNA: TGTGCCAGCAGTGACGGGGGACGGACTTCGGATACGCAGTATTTT. It yields the protein CASSDGGRTSDTQYF.

V usage is TRBV2 and J usage is TRBJ1-2; D is possibly TRBD1 (5 bases). Germline V gene sequence: CDR1 SNHLY, CDR2 FYNNEI. With 7 bases removed from V and 4 bases from J, the gap between germline ends came to 13 bases. The CDR3 extends over 13 amino acids. The CDR3 region is CASILDITYGYTF. Here the CDR3 DNA reads TGTGCCAGCATTCTGGACATAACCTATGGCTACACCTTC.

The chain is built from TRBV11-2 and TRBJ2-5; TRBD1 is a possible D gene (6 bases). CDR1 SGHAT and CDR2 FQNNGV come from the germline V gene. This CDR3 region has 16 residues. Trimming stripped 2 bases from V and 5 bases from J, with 18 bases between. Here the CDR3 reads CASSLRLQGNSETQYF. Here the CDR3 DNA reads TGTGCCAGCAGCTTACGGCTACAGGGAAATTCTGAGACCCAGTACTTC.

V and J are TRBV19 and TRBJ1-5, with 10 bases that match TRBD1. Losses at the gene ends were 0 bases for V and 6 bases for J; bases not matched to a gene: 5. The germline gives CDR1 LNHDA, CDR2 SQIVND (reference sequence). The CDR3 runs to 16 residues. The CDR3 sequence is CASSIEDRGWGQPQHF. The CDR3 DNA reads TGTGCCAGTAGTATAGAGGACAGGGGGTGGGGTCAGCCCCAGCATTTT.

This sequence joins TRBV18 and TRBJ1-2; the D gene is possibly TRBD1 (5 bases). Germline values: CDR1 KGHSH, CDR2 LQKENI. V was pared by 5 bases and J by 4 bases, with 11 bases between. CDR3 length equals 13 residues. CDR3 region: CASSAGCPYGYTF. The CDR3 DNA sequence: TGTGCCAGCTCAGCAGGGTGTCCCTATGGCTACACCTTC. Variable domain in full (rest from reference TRBV18 and TRBJ1-2): NAGVMQNPRHLVRRRGQEARLRCSPMKGHSHVYWYRQLPEEGLKFMVYLQKENIIDESGMPKERFSAEFPKEGPSILRIQQVVRGDSAAYFCASSAGCPYGYTFGSGTRLTVV.

This clone was detected only once. The chain joins TRBV2 to TRBJ2-3, with 8 positions matching TRBD2. The germline gives CDR1 SNHLY, CDR2 FYNNEI. Trimming at V came to 7 bases and at J to 5 bases, leaving 8 bases not matched to a gene. The CDR3 has 14 residues. CDR3 sequence reads: CASTPGLAGDTQYF. The CDR3 DNA reads TGTGCCAGCACCCCAGGGCTAGCGGGAGATACGCAGTATTTT.

This clone was picked up a small number of times. The V and J genes are TRBV11-2 and TRBJ2-7; unclear D gene. Trimming took 0 bases from V and 1 from J, leaving 10 bases between them. This CDR3 comprises 15 residues. Germline CDR1 reads SGHAT; CDR2 reads FQNNGV. The CDR3 DNA reads as TGTGCCAGCAGCTTAGACCCAGTACCTTCCTACGAGCAGTACTTC. Its protein is CASSLDPVPSYEQYF.

The chain recombines TRBV9 with TRBJ2-2, with 8 bases matching TRBD2. Germline V CDR1 and CDR2: SGDLS, YYNGEE. V was clipped by 0 bases and J by 8 bases; unmatched bases: 3. There are 14 residues in the CDR3. The CDR3 protein is CASSVAGGIGELFF. DNA for the CDR3: TGTGCCAGCAGCGTAGCGGGGGGGATTGGGGAGCTGTTTTTT.

The chain employs TRBV5-1 and TRBJ2-7; a weak D match, TRBD2 (6 bases). The CDR3 length is 14 residues. The V gene's germline CDR1 is SGHRS and CDR2 YFSETQ. Trimming pared 0 bases from V and 7 bases from J, leaving 14 bases between. The chain's CDR3 is CASSLDTGVGEQYF. Here the CDR3 DNA reads TGCGCCAGCAGCTTGGATACGGGGGTAGGAGAGCAGTACTTC.

The V and J genes are TRBV5-1 and TRBJ2-5, with 7 positions matching TRBD2. The J call is doubtful: the DNA matches TRBJ2-7 better. From germline, CDR1 is SGHRS and CDR2 YFSETQ. The CDR3 contains 17 residues. CDR3: CASSLFVGGLTGGEQYF. DNA of the CDR3: TGCGCCAGCAGCTTGTTTGTCGGGGGACTGACGGGGGGCGAGCAGTACTTC.

This clone was seen a single time. The gene calls are TRBV5-4 and TRBJ2-7, with D possibly being TRBD2 (5 bases). CDR3 size: 14 residues. Germline CDR1 is SGHNT and CDR2 is YYREEE (reference sequence). Trimming pared 0 bases from V and 7 bases from J, leaving 14 bases between. This CDR3 reads CASSLALASGEQYF. CDR3 in DNA: TGTGCCAGCAGCTTGGCCTTAGCTTCGGGGGAGCAGTACTTC. Full variable domain (outside the CDR3, taken from reference TRBV5-4 and TRBJ2-7): ETGVTQSPTHLIKTRGQQVTLRCSSQSGHNTVSWYQQALGQGPQFIFQYYREEENGRGNFPPRFSGLQFPNYSSELNVNALELDDSALYLCASSLALASGEQYFGPGTRLTVT.

This rearrangement joins TRBV6-5 to TRBJ2-2; D not resolved. V was shortened by 0 bases and J by 0 bases, with 8 bases between the two germline ends. The germline V gene has CDR1 MNHEY and CDR2 SVGAGI. This CDR3 has 16 amino acids. CDR3 nucleotide sequence: TGTGCCAGCAGTTACTCGTGGCTGCCGAACACCGGGGAGCTGTTTTTT. It yields the protein CASSYSWLPNTGELFF.

The gene calls are TRBV7-6 and TRBJ2-7, with 7 bases identical to TRBD1. V lost 4 bases to trimming and J lost 6 bases; unmatched junction nucleotides: 9. The CDR3 covers 14 residues. The germline V gene has CDR1 SGHVS and CDR2 FNYEAQ. The CDR3: CASSSRQGLAEQYF. The CDR3 nucleotides are TGTGCCAGCAGCTCGCGACAGGGATTAGCCGAGCAGTACTTC.

In DNA, the CDR3 is TGTGCCAGCAGCACAACGACAGGGGTCAGCAATCAGCCCCAGCATTTT. Translation gives CASSTTTGVSNQPQHF. The J gene is TRBJ1-5, the V gene TRBV7-9, with TRBD1 matching over 8 bases. Germline loops: CDR1 SEHNR, CDR2 FQNEAQ (reference sequence). Trimming took 5 bases from V and 1 from J; bases not matched to a gene: 7. This CDR3 has 16 residues.

The rearrangement links TRBV5-6 to TRBJ1-6; D possibly corresponds to TRBD1 (6 bases). CDR3 length: 14 residues. The ends were cut back, 0 bases at V and 9 bases at J, with 10 bases in the middle. The V gene's germline CDR1 is SGHDT and CDR2 YYEEEE. CDR3 residues: CASSLGFRGSPLHF. Here the CDR3 DNA reads TGTGCCAGCAGCTTGGGGTTCAGGGGTTCACCCCTCCACTTT.

The chain couples TRBV19 to TRBJ1-5; D may be TRBD1 (5 bases). The V end lost 5 bases, the J end lost 3 bases, and 11 bases lay between the germline ends. The CDR3 is made up of 14 amino acids. Germline values: CDR1 LNHDA, CDR2 SQIVND (reference sequence). The CDR3 protein is CASSGGTYNQPQHF. DNA for the CDR3: TGTGCCAGTAGTGGCGGGACCTACAATCAGCCCCAGCATTTT. Full variable domain (outside the CDR3, taken from reference TRBV19 and TRBJ1-5): DGGITQSPKYLFRKEGQNVTLSCEQNLNHDAMYWYRQDPGQGLRLIYYSQIVNDFQKGDIAEGYSVSREKKESFPLTVTSAQKNPTAFYLCASSGGTYNQPQHFGDGTRLSIL.

There are a few counts of this clone. The gene calls are TRBV4-1 and TRBJ1-5, with a weak D call TRBD1 (5 bases). The CDR3 spans 15 residues. V was shortened by 1 base and J by 7 bases, with 14 bases between the two germline ends. The V gene's germline CDR1 is MGHRA and CDR2 YSYEKL. Here the CDR3 reads CASSQAGQGDQPQHF. As DNA, the CDR3 is TGCGCCAGCAGCCAAGCAGGGCAGGGTGACCAGCCCCAGCATTTT.

The rearrangement uses TRBV4-1 and TRBJ2-7, with 9 bases identical to TRBD1. Per germline, CDR1 MGHRA and CDR2 YSYEKL. The CDR3 runs 15 residues. Trimming at V came to 4 bases and at J to 3 bases, leaving 7 bases not matched to a gene. This chain's CDR3 is CASSPQGTGFYEQYF. CDR3 bases: TGCGCCAGCAGCCCGCAGGGGACAGGGTTCTACGAGCAGTACTTC.